The rows below give T cell receptor beta chains drawn from one sample of a study of blood T cell repertoires in COVID-19. This table comes from immunoSEQ multiplex PCR, and its TCRdb copy is limited to in-frame clones, with some not included. Of roughly 240,000 clones detected, around 88% appear once; the ten largest clones hold 2% to 2.5%. The specimen sequenced was PBMCs or T cells enriched from blood (not recorded which). All receptors come from a middle-aged woman with acute COVID-19. Each CDR3 is given with its conserved first and last residue. The D gene is left open where the match is weak. The listing skips clone size in some rows; elsewhere it reads once, few, many or a size class.

j_call | v_call | d_call | clone_size | cdr3_nt | cdr3_aa
TRBJ2-7 | TRBV7-2 | . | . | TGTGCCAGCAGCTTTCGGGGGGCCTCCTACGAGCAGTACTTC | CASSFRGASYEQYF
TRBJ1-3 | TRBV9 | . | . | TGTGCCAGCAGCGCGGTAGGAGGAGGAAACACCATATATTTT | CASSAVGGGNTIYF
TRBJ1-2 | TRBV3-1/TRBV3-2 | . | once | TGTGCCAGCAGCCAAGACGACAGCAACTATGGCTACACCTTC | CASSQDDSNYGYTF
TRBJ1-3 | TRBV30 | . | once | TGTGCCTGGAGTCGTATCTCTGGAAACACCATATATTTT | CAWSRISGNTIYF
TRBJ2-1 | TRBV5-1 | . | . | TGCGCCAGCAGGGAGTCCCGGGGGAGAGGGACCTCCAGCTCCTACAATGAGCAGTTCTTC | CASRESRGRGTSSSYNEQFF
TRBJ1-4 | TRBV19 | . | . | TGTGCCAGTAGTAACAGGTGGGGAAATGAAAAACTGTTTTTT | CASSNRWGNEKLFF
TRBJ2-7 | TRBV3-1/TRBV3-2 | . | . | TGTGCCAGCAGCCCAACCCTAGCCCAGCAGAACTACGAGCAGTACTTC | CASSPTLAQQNYEQYF
TRBJ2-2 | TRBV6-2/TRBV6-3 | TRBD1 | . | TGTGCCAGCAGCCCGACAGGGGGGCTTGGGGAGCTGTTTTTT | CASSPTGGLGELFF
TRBJ1-3 | TRBV7-2 | . | . | TGTGCCAGCAGCTTCGAGATGAGCTCTGGAAACACCATATATTTT | CASSFEMSSGNTIYF
TRBJ1-1 | TRBV6-5 | TRBD1 | . | TGTGCCAGCAGTTACTCGACAGGGAGGCACACTGAAGCTTTCTTT | CASSYSTGRHTEAFF
TRBJ2-3 | TRBV23-1 | TRBD2 | . | TGCGCCGGACACCTTCGCGGGGGGACTAGCGGAAACACAGATACGCAGTATTTT | CAGHLRGGTSGNTDTQYF
TRBJ1-5 | TRBV30 | . | . | TGTGCCTGGGGACTCGGAGATAGCAATCAGCCCCAGCATTTT | CAWGLGDSNQPQHF
TRBJ1-6 | TRBV19 | TRBD1 | . | TGTGCCAGTGGCCGGGACAGAAATTCACCCCTCCACTTT | CASGRDRNSPLHF
TRBJ1-5 | TRBV7-9 | . | . | TGTGCCAGCAGCGGCGGGCCAATAGACGGCCTAGATCAGCCCCAGCATTTT | CASSGGPIDGLDQPQHF
TRBJ2-3 | TRBV5-4 | . | . | TGTGCCAGCAGTCTGATCGGACTGGCCACAGATACGCAGTATTTT | CASSLIGLATDTQYF
TRBJ2-2 | TRBV3-1/TRBV3-2 | . | . | TGTGCCAGCGGCTACGGGGGTAGGGGCGGGGAGCTGTTTTTT | CASGYGGRGGELFF
TRBJ2-3 | TRBV5-1 | . | . | TGCGCCAGCAGCTTGGGTGAGCGGGTTAGCACAGATACGCAGTATTTT | CASSLGERVSTDTQYF
TRBJ2-1 | TRBV5-1 | TRBD2 | . | TGCGCCAGCAGCCGCCGACTAGCGGGAGCAAATGAGCAGTTCTTC | CASSRRLAGANEQFF
TRBJ1-5 | TRBV12-3/TRBV12-4 | . | . | TGTGCCAGCAGTTTTGGGGGGAACCAGCCCCAGCATTTT | CASSFGGNQPQHF
TRBJ2-7 | TRBV27 | . | . | TGTGCCAGCAGAGGACAATCTACCTCCTACGAGCAGTACTTC | CASRGQSTSYEQYF
TRBJ2-1 | TRBV2 | . | . | TGTGCCAGCAGCCTGAAAACAGAATTTGAGCAGTTCTTC | CASSLKTEFEQFF
TRBJ1-2 | TRBV19 | TRBD1 | . | TGTGCCAGTAGTATGACAGGGGCTAGGGGCTACACCTTC | CASSMTGARGYTF
TRBJ1-3 | TRBV9 | . | . | TGTGCCAGCAGCGTAGGACTTCAGGGTTCCTCTGGAAACACCATATATTTT | CASSVGLQGSSGNTIYF
TRBJ1-1 | TRBV6-5 | . | . | TGTGCCAGCAGTTACTCTTTAGGGGGGAACACTGAAGCTTTCTTT | CASSYSLGGNTEAFF
TRBJ2-5 | TRBV3-1/TRBV3-2 | . | . | TGTGCCAGCAGCTCGCCAGGGGCACTCCAAGAGACCCAGTACTTC | CASSSPGALQETQYF
TRBJ1-3 | TRBV12-5 | . | . | TGTGCTAGTGGTCCAGAGAACAGGGTGACTGGAAACACCATATATTTT | CASGPENRVTGNTIYF
TRBJ2-7 | TRBV5-6 | TRBD1 | few | TGTGCCAGCAGCCAAGGAACAGGGGGCCACGAGCAGTACTTC | CASSQGTGGHEQYF